One sample yielded the 10 T cell receptor beta chains listed below, sequenced in a study of cytomegalovirus exposure and HLA in healthy donors (TCRdb year 2017). Library generation was performed with the immunoSEQ multiplex PCR assay. For the multiplex PCR, a mixture combining 60 forward primers for TCR Vbeta segments and 13 reverse primers for TCR Jbeta segments was used. What TCRdb holds here is the immuneACCESS table cut down to in-frame rearrangements. Part of the clones is not present; checked against another copy, under half of the missing clones reflect an unresolved V gene, and the others are unexplained. A total of about 160,000 clones appear in this sample, around four fifths of them only once. 1.3% of the sample lies in the top ten. The sample taken for sequencing was PBMCs. These receptor sequences come from a woman between 50 and 59 years old in good health and CMV-seronegative.

Turning to this clone: Germline and junction disagree at one end, which may indicate a read error. Other DNA sequences from this sample encode an identical CDR3 as well. The chain joins TRBV7-2 to TRBJ1-1, with D unresolved. Germline loops: CDR1 SGHTA, CDR2 FQGNSA. This CDR3 spans 14 amino acids. The CDR3 nucleotides are TGTGCCAGCAGCTTACTGGGCATGAACACCGAAGCTTTCTTC. Encoded protein: CASSLLGMNTEAFF. Together with reference TRBV7-2 and TRBJ1-1, the CDR3 gives the full variable domain: GAGVSQSPSNKVTEKGKDVELRCDPISGHTALYWYRQSLGQGLEFLIYFQGNSAPDKSGLPSDRFSAERTGGSVSTLTIQRTQQEDSAVYLCASSLLGMNTEAFFGQGTRLTVV.

J is TRBJ2-1 and V is TRBV29-1; D perhaps matches TRBD2 (7 bases). Per the germline V gene, CDR1 is SQVTM and CDR2 is ANQGSEA. The CDR3 is 15 residues long. Trimming took off 3 bases at V and 4 bases at J, with 16 bases between the two ends. Written as DNA, the CDR3 is TGCAGCGTTGAGGGTGGGGGGGCGCGTTACAATGAGCAGTTCTTC. This codes for CSVEGGGARYNEQFF.

This clone was found once. The chain links TRBV28 to TRBJ2-1; D unresolved. There are 15 residues in the CDR3. With 5 bases removed from V and 6 bases from J, the gap between germline ends came to 17 bases. Per germline, CDR1 MDHEN and CDR2 SYDVKM. CDR3 sequence (DNA): TGTGCCAGCAGTACCGGTACCCGGTGGTCCAATGAGCAGTTCTTC. The encoded protein is CASSTGTRWSNEQFF.

This clone was observed a few times. The rearrangement links TRBV5-1 to TRBJ2-5, with TRBD1 as a possible D gene (6 bases). The J call is uncertain, as TRBJ2-7 better fits the DNA end. The germline V gene has CDR1 SGHRS and CDR2 YFSETQ. The CDR3 contains 12 residues. The CDR3 sequence: CASSLVGAEQYF. The CDR3, as DNA: TGCGCCAGCAGCTTGGTGGGGGCCGAGCAGTACTTC.

The rearrangement uses TRBV28 and TRBJ1-5, with 9 bases that match TRBD1. V gave up 3 bases and J gave up 0 bases; unmatched junction bases: 9. From germline, CDR1 is MDHEN and CDR2 SYDVKM. CDR3 length equals 18 residues. CDR3 nucleotide sequence: TGTGCCAGCAGTTTTCGTCCTTGGACAGGGGCTAGCAATCAGCCCCAGCATTTT. Amino acids: CASSFRPWTGASNQPQHF.

The rearrangement uses TRBV5-6 and TRBJ1-3; 8 bases map to TRBD1. Trimming removed 0 bases from V and 0 bases from J; junction bases left unmatched: 5. Germline V lookup: CDR1 SGHDT, CDR2 YYEEEE. The CDR3 is 17 residues long. The CDR3 is CASSLAAGGRSGNTIYF. As DNA, the CDR3 is TGTGCCAGCAGCTTGGCGGCAGGGGGCCGCTCTGGAAACACCATATATTTT.

The chain joins TRBV7-9 to TRBJ1-1; 11 bases are a match to TRBD1. Trimming at V came to 5 bases and at J to 3 bases, leaving 14 bases not matched to a gene. Per germline, CDR1 SEHNR and CDR2 FQNEAQ (reference sequence). CDR3 length: 18 amino acids. In DNA, the CDR3 is TGTGCCAGCAGCCCGACCTTTTGGACAGGGGGCAGGCACACTGAAGCTTTCTTT. Translating it yields CASSPTFWTGGRHTEAFF.

The rearrangement joins TRBV4-3 to TRBJ2-7, with D unclear. Trimming cost V 1 base and J 1 base, with 5 bases left between them. This CDR3 contains 13 residues. The V gene's germline CDR1 is LGHNA and CDR2 YSLEER. The CDR3 region is CASSQGPSYEQYF. The DNA of the CDR3 is TGCGCCAGCAGCCAAGGGCCGTCCTACGAGCAGTACTTC.

This chain uses TRBV7-2 with TRBJ2-5; D not certain. The length of the CDR3 is 14 residues. From germline, CDR1 is SGHTA and CDR2 FQGNSA. V dropped 1 base and J dropped 7 bases, with 13 bases sitting between them. The CDR3 loop is CASSLEVGPRTQYF. CDR3 nucleotide sequence: TGTGCCAGCAGCTTAGAGGTGGGCCCAAGGACCCAGTACTTC.

The chain couples TRBV7-9 to TRBJ2-5; D unclear. CDR3 length: 12 amino acids. The V end lost 4 bases, the J end lost 10 bases, and 13 bases lay between the germline ends. The germline gives CDR1 SEHNR, CDR2 FQNEAQ (reference sequence). The chain's CDR3 is CASSSGTSGQYF. The CDR3 DNA reads TGTGCCAGCAGCTCCGGCACGTCGGGCCAGTACTTC.